In its sample, the clone carrying this T cell receptor (beta chain) was seen many times. Looked up from germline, CDR1 is WSHSY and CDR2 is SAAADI. The CDR3 covers 14 residues. The germline V and J ends were trimmed by 5 bases and 6 bases, with 14 bases remaining between them. These data are taken from a study of identical twins. After template switching added a universal primer site, the resulting cDNA carried unique molecular identifiers. TCRdb reanalysed the 5' RACE reads using MiXCR and keeps one entry per CDR3 protein. The table has 100,000 to 110,000 distinct CDR3 sequences, 5.9% seen once. This rearrangement joins TRBV10-2 to TRBJ1-5; D perhaps matches TRBD1 (6 bases). The specimen sequenced was memory T cells sorted from blood. This clonotype was sampled from a woman in her forties or fifties in good health. CDR3 nucleotides: TGCGCCAGCAGTCTTATCTCAGGGGTTCAGCCCCAGCATTTT. Translated, it gives CASSLISGVQPQHF.